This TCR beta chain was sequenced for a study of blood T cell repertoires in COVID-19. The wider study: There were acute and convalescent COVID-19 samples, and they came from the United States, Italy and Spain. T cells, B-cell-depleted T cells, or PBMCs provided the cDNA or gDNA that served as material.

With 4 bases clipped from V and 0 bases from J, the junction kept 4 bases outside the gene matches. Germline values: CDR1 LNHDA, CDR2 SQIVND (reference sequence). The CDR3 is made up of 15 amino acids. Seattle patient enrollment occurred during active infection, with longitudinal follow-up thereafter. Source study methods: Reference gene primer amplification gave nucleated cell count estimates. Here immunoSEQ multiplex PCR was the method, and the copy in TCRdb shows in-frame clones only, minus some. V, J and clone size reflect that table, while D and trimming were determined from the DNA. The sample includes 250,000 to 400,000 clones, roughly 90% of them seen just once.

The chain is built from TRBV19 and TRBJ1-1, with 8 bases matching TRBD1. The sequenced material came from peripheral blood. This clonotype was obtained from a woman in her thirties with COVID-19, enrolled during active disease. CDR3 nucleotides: TGTGCCAGTAGTAAGGGACAGGTGATGAACACTGAAGCTTTCTTT. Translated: CASSKGQVMNTEAFF.